These 28 T cell receptor beta chains originate from one sample sequenced in a study of blood T cell repertoires in COVID-19. Assay used: immunoSEQ multiplex PCR; TCRdb lists only in-frame clones, some missing. The repertoire consists of a few hundred thousand clones, with over 75% occurring once and the leading ten covering less than 2.5%. Source material: PBMCs or T cells enriched from blood (not recorded which). These receptors were collected from a man aged 25 to 40 who had recovered from COVID-19.

The rearrangement joins TRBV18 to TRBJ1-6; 7 bases map to TRBD1. CDR1 and CDR2 (germline): KGHSH, LQKENI. Germline trimming cut 2 bases from V and 6 bases from J; bases unmatched to any gene: 4. The CDR3 contains 15 residues. The chain's CDR3 is CASSPETGFNSPLHF. CDR3 bases: TGTGCCAGCTCACCAGAGACAGGGTTTAATTCACCCCTCCACTTT.

The V gene is TRBV7-3, the J gene TRBJ2-3; 7 nucleotides line up with TRBD2. This CDR3 spans 15 amino acids. With V trimmed by 5 bases and J by 3 bases, 8 bases remained unmatched. The V gene's germline CDR1 is SGHTA and CDR2 FQGTGA. The CDR3 nucleotides are TGTGCCAGCAGCCCCGGACTAGAACGAACAGATACGCAGTATTTT. Protein product: CASSPGLERTDTQYF.

The chain uses TRBV6-5 and TRBJ1-1; TRBD1 agrees at 9 bases. V lost 6 bases to trimming and J lost 1 base; unmatched junction nucleotides: 0. Germline assignment: CDR1 MNHEY and CDR2 SVGAGI. The CDR3 is 13 amino acids. CDR3 DNA sequence: TGTGCCAGCAGACAGGGGGCGAACACTGAAGCTTTCTTT. Its protein is CASRQGANTEAFF.

The rearrangement links TRBV5-6 to TRBJ1-3, with 9 positions matching TRBD1. The germline V gene encodes CDR1 SGHDT and CDR2 YYEEEE. This CDR3 spans 16 amino acids. The J segment lost 0 bases and the V segment lost 4 bases, leaving 5 bases of the junction unmatched. The CDR3 DNA reads as TGTGCCAGCAGCAAGGGACAGGGACTCTCTGGAAACACCATATATTTT. It specifies CASSKGQGLSGNTIYF. Filled out from reference TRBV5-6 and TRBJ1-3, the complete variable domain reads DAGVTQSPTHLIKTRGQQVTLRCSPKSGHDTVSWYQQALGQGPQFIFQYYEEEERQRGNFPDRFSGHQFPNYSSELNVNALLLGDSALYLCASSKGQGLSGNTIYFGEGSWLTVV.

The chain recombines TRBV7-9 with TRBJ1-3; D possibly corresponds to TRBD1 (6 bases). The CDR3 length is 16 residues. The V gene lost 5 bases and the J gene lost 4 bases, with 18 bases spanning the gap. The germline V gene encodes CDR1 SEHNR and CDR2 FQNEAQ (reference sequence). In DNA form, the CDR3 reads TGTGCCAGCAGCGTCCCTTTACAGGGCCGAGGAAACACCATATATTTT. Translating gives CASSVPLQGRGNTIYF.

The CDR3, as DNA: TGTGCCAGCAGCTTGACAGGGGCGAACACCGGGGAGCTGTTTTTT. It translates to CASSLTGANTGELFF. The chain recombines TRBV11-3 with TRBJ2-2, with TRBD1 matching 8 bases. There are 15 residues in the CDR3. Losses at the gene ends were 3 bases for V and 0 bases for J; bases not matched to a gene: 0. Germline V gives CDR1 SGHNT, CDR2 YENEEA.

This clone was detected only once. This chain connects TRBV7-8 to TRBJ2-4; TRBD2 aligns across 9 bases. The CDR3 is made up of 16 amino acids. V dropped 2 bases and J dropped 8; count of bases not matched to a gene: 10. From germline, CDR1 is SGHVS and CDR2 FQNEAQ. This CDR3 reads CASSLRRASGDDIQYF. In DNA form, the CDR3 reads TGTGCCAGCAGCTTAAGGAGGGCTAGCGGGGACGACATTCAGTACTTC.

The rearrangement joins TRBV10-3 to TRBJ1-6, with TRBD1 as a possible D gene (6 bases). Between the trimmed V and J ends, which lost 8 bases and 7 bases, there was a span of 15 bases. This CDR3 has 14 amino acids. Looked up from germline, CDR1 is ENHRY and CDR2 is SYGVKD. CDR3 sequence reads: CAISADSVNSPLHF. DNA of the CDR3: TGTGCCATCTCCGCGGACAGCGTGAATTCACCCCTCCACTTT.

The chain carries TRBV16 and TRBJ2-1, with TRBD2 identical over 12 bases. The CDR3 extends over 17 amino acids. Germline V gives CDR1 KGHSY, CDR2 FQNENV. The trim removed 0 bases at V and 8 bases at J, leaving 8 bases unmatched. The CDR3 here is CASSQSPASGGAHEQFF. The CDR3 nucleotides are TGTGCCAGCAGCCAATCACCCGCTAGCGGGGGGGCCCATGAGCAGTTCTTC.

This chain links TRBV29-1 with TRBJ1-2; possible D gene TRBD1, 6 bases. Deletions cut 8 bases from V and 2 bases from J, with 21 bases between. This CDR3 is built from 15 residues. Germline CDR1 is SQVTM and CDR2 is ANQGSEA. This CDR3 reads CSTEAKRQVNYGYTF. CDR3 coding DNA: TGCAGCACTGAAGCCAAGAGACAGGTCAACTATGGCTACACCTTC.

V is TRBV7-2 and J is TRBJ1-2, with D possibly TRBD1 on 6 matching bases. The germline CDR1 and CDR2 sequences are SGHTA and FQGNSA. The CDR3 contains 19 residues. V lost 2 bases, J lost 1 base, and 23 bases lay in between. The CDR3 DNA sequence: TGTGCCAGCAGCTTATATCTCCGGGGGGCCCCTTTCGATAACTATGGCTACACCTTC. This encodes CASSLYLRGAPFDNYGYTF.

The gene calls are TRBV4-1 and TRBJ1-1; D is perhaps TRBD1 (6 bases). V dropped 4 bases and J dropped 2 bases, with 11 bases sitting between them. Germline lookup yields CDR1 MGHRA and CDR2 YSYEKL. This CDR3 region has 14 residues. The CDR3 sequence is CASSRGQSNTEAFF. The CDR3 bases are TGCGCCAGCAGCCGCGGACAGAGTAACACTGAAGCTTTCTTT.

This CDR3 reads CASSAGQLNTEAFF. CDR3 in DNA: TGTGCCAGCAGCGCGGGACAGTTGAACACTGAAGCTTTCTTT. The chain has TRBV9 and TRBJ1-1; 7 positions match TRBD1. The CDR3 spans 14 residues. Germline trimming cut 3 bases from V and 0 bases from J; bases unmatched to any gene: 2. The germline gives CDR1 SGDLS, CDR2 YYNGEE. The variable domain in full, with the rest retrieved from reference TRBV9 and TRBJ1-1, is DSGVTQTPKHLITATGQRVTLRCSPRSGDLSVYWYQQSLDQGLQFLIQYYNGEERAKGNILERFSAQQFPDLHSELNLSSLELGDSALYFCASSAGQLNTEAFFGQGTRLTVV.

The gene calls are TRBV7-6 and TRBJ2-5; weak D call: TRBD2 (7 bases). The CDR3 runs 14 residues. The germline gives CDR1 SGHVS, CDR2 FNYEAQ. V gave up 3 bases and J gave up 2 bases, with 10 bases separating them. Here the CDR3 reads CASSFEGGQETQYF. The CDR3 DNA reads as TGTGCCAGCAGCTTCGAGGGGGGGCAAGAGACCCAGTACTTC.

J is TRBJ2-1 and V is TRBV5-1, with TRBD2 as a possible D gene (5 bases). Trimming removed 1 base at V and 15 bases at J, with 11 bases between. Germline-derived CDR1 and CDR2 are SGHRS and YFSETQ. This CDR3 has 11 amino acids. The CDR3 protein is CASSLSGVVFF. CDR3 in DNA: TGCGCCAGCAGCTTGTCCGGGGTAGTGTTCTTC.

The chain couples TRBV19 to TRBJ1-1; D is ambiguous. This CDR3 is built from 14 residues. Looked up from germline, CDR1 is LNHDA and CDR2 is SQIVND (reference sequence). V was cut by 6 bases and J by 3 bases, with 14 bases left in between. The CDR3 protein is CASSREGADTEAFF. As DNA, the CDR3 is TGTGCCAGTAGCCGAGAGGGCGCGGACACTGAAGCTTTCTTT.

This chain connects TRBV7-3 to TRBJ1-1; unclear D gene. The length of the CDR3 is 14 residues. Trimming removed 5 bases at V and 1 base at J, with 11 bases between. Germline assignment: CDR1 SGHTA and CDR2 FQGTGA. The CDR3 DNA is TGTGCCAGCAGCGAAAACGCAGGGAACACTGAAGCTTTCTTT. Amino acid sequence: CASSENAGNTEAFF.

The CDR3 region has the DNA TGTGCCAGTAGCCCTAGCGGGGGGGCCGAGTTAGAGACCCAGTACTTC. It is translated as CASSPSGGAELETQYF. The chain recombines TRBV19 with TRBJ2-5; 12 nucleotides match TRBD2. This CDR3 has 16 residues. Germline lookup yields CDR1 LNHDA and CDR2 SQIVND (reference sequence). V lost 6 bases to trimming and J lost 4 bases; unmatched junction nucleotides: 9.

The chain links TRBV3-1 (or the pseudogene TRBV3-2) to TRBJ1-3; 7 bases fit TRBD1. CDR1 LGHDT and CDR2 YNNKEL come from the germline V gene (reference sequence). V was clipped by 0 bases and J by 4 bases; unmatched bases: 6. The CDR3 contains 16 residues. CDR3 protein: CASSQEDRVPGNTIYF. In nucleotides, the CDR3 is TGTGCCAGCAGCCAAGAAGACAGGGTACCGGGAAACACCATATATTTT.

The chain is built from TRBV18 and TRBJ2-2, with a weak D call TRBD1 (7 bases). CDR1 and CDR2 (germline): KGHSH, LQKENI. Trimming pared 0 bases from V and 3 bases from J, leaving 11 bases between. This CDR3 comprises 16 residues. The CDR3, as DNA: TGTGCCAGCTCACCACCGGCAGGGGGGTACACCGGGGAGCTGTTTTTT. It codes for CASSPPAGGYTGELFF.

This clone was seen just once. The chain has TRBV18 and TRBJ1-1; 7 positions match TRBD1. In germline, CDR1 is KGHSH, CDR2 LQKENI. The J segment lost 0 bases and the V segment lost 3 bases, leaving 4 bases of the junction unmatched. The CDR3 length is 15 residues. CDR3 sequence: CASSPGQLMNTEAFF. In DNA form, the CDR3 reads TGTGCCAGCTCACCGGGACAGCTAATGAACACTGAAGCTTTCTTT.

This clone was counted only a few times. The chain is built from TRBV7-3 and TRBJ1-3; no reliable D call. CDR1 SGHTA and CDR2 FQGTGA come from the germline V gene. Trimming took off 2 bases at V and 3 bases at J, with 8 bases between the two ends. The CDR3 consists of 14 residues. CDR3 amino acids: CASSLGPSGNTIYF. DNA of the CDR3: TGTGCCAGCAGCTTAGGCCCAAGTGGAAACACCATATATTTT.

The chain recombines TRBV19 with TRBJ1-4; no clear D gene. CDR3 size: 14 residues. The germline V gene has CDR1 LNHDA and CDR2 SQIVND (reference sequence). Trimming removed 7 bases at V and 8 bases at J, with 17 bases between. CDR3 sequence reads: CASIRRGMGEKLFF. CDR3 DNA: TGTGCCAGTATTCGACGAGGGATGGGCGAAAAACTGTTTTTT.

This chain uses TRBV5-4 with TRBJ1-2, with D unclear. Germline values: CDR1 SGHNT, CDR2 YYREEE (reference sequence). The CDR3 spans 15 residues. The V end was cut by 0 bases, the J end by 4 bases, with 13 bases between. CDR3 residues: CASSLGPLSFYGYTF. The CDR3 region has the DNA TGTGCCAGCAGCTTGGGCCCGCTAAGCTTCTATGGCTACACCTTC.

This clone was seen a single time. The chain has TRBV3-1 (or the pseudogene TRBV3-2) and TRBJ2-7; a weak D match, TRBD1 (9 bases). V lost 4 bases to trimming and J lost 0 bases, with 25 bases between them. Germline V CDR1 and CDR2: LGHDT, YNNKEL (reference sequence). The CDR3 length is 19 residues. The CDR3 protein is CASSPVAGTGTGNSYEQYF. Written as DNA, the CDR3 is TGTGCCAGCAGCCCAGTAGCGGGGACCGGGACAGGGAACTCCTACGAGCAGTACTTC.

The V call is TRBV10-1, the J call TRBJ2-2; TRBD2 agrees at 12 bases. CDR3 length: 15 residues. Germline V gene sequence: CDR1 WNHNN, CDR2 SYGVQD (reference sequence). Germline trimming cut 4 bases from V and 5 bases from J; bases unmatched to any gene: 2. The CDR3 here is CASSGTSGVTGELFF. The DNA for the CDR3 is TGCGCCAGCAGTGGGACTAGCGGGGTTACCGGGGAGCTGTTTTTT.

The chain joins TRBV29-1 to TRBJ1-5; D perhaps matches TRBD1 (5 bases). Looked up from germline, CDR1 is SQVTM and CDR2 is ANQGSEA. V was clipped by 4 bases and J by 2 bases, with 9 bases between them. The CDR3 is 13 amino acids. The CDR3 region has the DNA TGCAGCGTTGTGCAGGGTGGCAATCAGCCCCAGCATTTT. Its protein product is CSVVQGGNQPQHF.

J is TRBJ1-1 and V is TRBV6-5, with D tentatively TRBD1 (5 bases). CDR1 and CDR2 (germline): MNHEY, SVGAGI. Trimming removed 7 bases at V and 1 base at J, with 16 bases between. The CDR3 is 15 amino acids. CDR3 nucleotides: TGTGCCAGCAAAGTAAGGGGTCAGCCGAACACTGAAGCTTTCTTT. It translates to CASKVRGQPNTEAFF.